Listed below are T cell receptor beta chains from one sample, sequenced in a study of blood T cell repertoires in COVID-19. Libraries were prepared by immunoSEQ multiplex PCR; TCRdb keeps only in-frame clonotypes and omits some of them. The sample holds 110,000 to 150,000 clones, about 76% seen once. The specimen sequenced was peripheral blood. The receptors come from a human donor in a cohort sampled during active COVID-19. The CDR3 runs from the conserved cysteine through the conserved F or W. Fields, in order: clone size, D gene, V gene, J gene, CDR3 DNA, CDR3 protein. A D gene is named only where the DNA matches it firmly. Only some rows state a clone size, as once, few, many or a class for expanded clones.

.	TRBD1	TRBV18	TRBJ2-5	TGTGCCAGCTCACCACAAGGGACAGGGGGAGAGACCCAGTACTTC	CASSPQGTGGETQYF
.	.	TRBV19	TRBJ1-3	TGTGCCAGTAGTATCTCAGGACAACCTAGCTCTGGAAACACCATATATTTT	CASSISGQPSSGNTIYF
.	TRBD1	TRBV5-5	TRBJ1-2	TGTGCCAGCAGCCCTGGACAGGGGAAGGACTATGGCTACACCTTC	CASSPGQGKDYGYTF
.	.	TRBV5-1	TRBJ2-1	TGCGCCAGCAGCAATTTGGGCGGGGGCCCGCCGGGGGGGCAGTTCTTC	CASSNLGGGPPGGQFF
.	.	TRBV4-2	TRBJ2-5	TGTGCCAGCAGCCAAGGATCGGGAGGGGGCGTGGAGACCCAGTACTTC	CASSQGSGGGVETQYF
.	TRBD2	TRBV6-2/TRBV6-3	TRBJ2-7	TGTGCCAGCAGTTTCCCCCTAGCGGGAGGCGACACCTACGAGCAGTACTTC	CASSFPLAGGDTYEQYF
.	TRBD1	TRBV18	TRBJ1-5	TGTGCCAGCTCAGCGGACAGGGGGTCGCAGCCCCAGCATTTT	CASSADRGSQPQHF
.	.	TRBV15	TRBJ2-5	TGTGCCACCAGCATAAAAATTGACTCGCGGGAGACCCAGTACTTC	CATSIKIDSRETQYF
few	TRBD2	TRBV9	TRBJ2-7	TGTGCCAGCAGCGTCGGACTAGCGGGAGGTTACGAGCAGTACTTC	CASSVGLAGGYEQYF
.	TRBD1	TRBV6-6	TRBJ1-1	TGTGCCAGCAGTTACGAACCGACAGGGGATACTGAAGCTTTCTTT	CASSYEPTGDTEAFF
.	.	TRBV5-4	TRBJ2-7	TGTGCCAGCAGCTCGAGTAGCGCCTCCTACGAGCAGTACTTC	CASSSSSASYEQYF
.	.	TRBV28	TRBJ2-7	TGTGCCAGCAGTTGGGCCAACTCCTACGAGCAGTACTTC	CASSWANSYEQYF
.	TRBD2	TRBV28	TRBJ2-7	TGTGCCAGCATCGGTAGCGGGAGCTCCTACGAGCAGTACTTC	CASIGSGSSYEQYF
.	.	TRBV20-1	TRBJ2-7	TGCAGGGGAGTGGGAATCTACGAGCAGTACTTC	CRGVGIYEQYF
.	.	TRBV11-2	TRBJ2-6	TGTGCCAGCAGGACAGTATCCTCTGGGGCCAACGTCCTGACTTTC	CASRTVSSGANVLTF
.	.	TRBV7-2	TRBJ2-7	TGTGCCAGCAGCTACAGAGTCCCTTCCGAGCAGTACTTC	CASSYRVPSEQYF
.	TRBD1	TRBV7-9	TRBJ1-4	TGTGCCAGCAGCCCAAGGACAGGCGCGACTAATGAAAAACTGTTTTTT	CASSPRTGATNEKLFF
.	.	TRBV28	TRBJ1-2	TGTGCCAGCAGTTTGGACAGATCGAGGAATGGCTACACCTTC	CASSLDRSRNGYTF
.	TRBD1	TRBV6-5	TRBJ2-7	TGTGCCAGCAGGCGGGACAGGCGGTACGAGCAGTACTTC	CASRRDRRYEQYF
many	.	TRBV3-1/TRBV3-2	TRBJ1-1	TGTGCCAGCCGGGGGGGCACTGAAGCTTTCTTT	CASRGGTEAFF
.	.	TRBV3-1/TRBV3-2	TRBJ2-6	TGTGCCAGCAGTCGGGTCGAGGCCAACGTCCTGACTTTC	CASSRVEANVLTF
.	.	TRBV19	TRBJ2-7	TGTGCCAGTAGGGCAGGTAGCTCCTACGAGCAGTACTTC	CASRAGSSYEQYF
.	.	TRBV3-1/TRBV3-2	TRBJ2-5	TGTGCCAGCAGCCCCAGGGGTGTGGAGACCCAGTACTTC	CASSPRGVETQYF
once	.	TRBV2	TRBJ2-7	TGTGCCAGCAGTGAAGCGGTCGGTTACGAGCAGTACTTC	CASSEAVGYEQYF
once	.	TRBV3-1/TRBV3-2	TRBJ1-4	TGTGCCAGCAGCTTTATCTACAGGGTAGTCTGTGAAAAACTGTTTTTT	CASSFIYRVVCEKLFF
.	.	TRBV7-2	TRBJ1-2	TGTGCCAGCAGCAGATACGACAAGAGAGGCTACACCTTC	CASSRYDKRGYTF
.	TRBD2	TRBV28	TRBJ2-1	TGTGCCAGCGGCGCGGCGGGGGAAAATGAGCAGTTCTTC	CASGAAGENEQFF
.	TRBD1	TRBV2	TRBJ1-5	TGTGCCAGCGGACGGGACAGGGTCAGCAATCAGCCCCAGCATTTT	CASGRDRVSNQPQHF
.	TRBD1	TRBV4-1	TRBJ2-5	TGCGCCAGCAGCCACCAGGGGGTGTGGGAGACCCAGTACTTC	CASSHQGVWETQYF
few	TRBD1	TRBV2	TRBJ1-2	TGTGCCAGCAGAGTAATCGGGCAGGGGGCGCGAGGTGGCTACACCTTC	CASRVIGQGARGGYTF
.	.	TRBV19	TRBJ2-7	TGTGCCAGTAGTAAAAACCAGGCCTACGAGCAGTACTTC	CASSKNQAYEQYF
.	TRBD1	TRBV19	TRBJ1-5	TGTGCCAGTAGCCCAAATCGGGCGACAGGGAGCAATCAGCCCCAGCATTTT	CASSPNRATGSNQPQHF
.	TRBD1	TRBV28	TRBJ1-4	TGTGCCAGCAGACTTACAGGGGAGGCCGAAAAACTGTTTTTT	CASRLTGEAEKLFF
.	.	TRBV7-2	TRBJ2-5	TGTGCCAGCAGCTTAGGAGGGTTTGAAGAGACCCAGTACTTC	CASSLGGFEETQYF
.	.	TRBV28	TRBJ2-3	TGTGCCAGCAGTTTAATGGCCCTACCGGGTCCAGATACGCAGTATTTT	CASSLMALPGPDTQYF
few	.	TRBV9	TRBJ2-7	TGTGCCAGCAGCGTGTCGGGAGTTTTTTCCTACGAGCAGTACTTC	CASSVSGVFSYEQYF
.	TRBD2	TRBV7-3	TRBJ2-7	TGTGCCAGCAGCTTGTCTAGCGGTTACGAGCAGTACTTC	CASSLSSGYEQYF
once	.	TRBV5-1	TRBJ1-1	TGCGCCAGCAGCTTGACAGGGAGTGAAGCTTTCTTT	CASSLTGSEAFF
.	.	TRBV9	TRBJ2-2	TGTGCCAGCAGCCTCCAGGGGACCGGGGAGCTGTTTTTT	CASSLQGTGELFF
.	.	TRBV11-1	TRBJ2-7	TGTGCCAGCAGTTCAGGAGGGGTTGGGCAGTACTTC	CASSSGGVGQYF
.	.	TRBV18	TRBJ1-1	TGTGCCAGCACCTTTTCCGGGACAAGGAACACTGAAGCTTTCTTT	CASTFSGTRNTEAFF
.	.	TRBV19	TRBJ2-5	TGTGCCAGTAGTCCCGGGACACACTCCCAAGAGACCCAGTACTTC	CASSPGTHSQETQYF
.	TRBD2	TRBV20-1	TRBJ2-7	TGCAGTGCTAGTCCCAGACTAGCGGGCCGCTACGAGCAGTACTTC	CSASPRLAGRYEQYF
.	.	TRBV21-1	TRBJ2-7	TGTGCCAGCAACGAAACGGACAGACAAAATAAGGACGAGCAGTACTTC	CASNETDRQNKDEQYF
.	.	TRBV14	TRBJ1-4	TGTGCCAGCAGTACTGGACAGACCGGTCAAAAACTGTTTTTT	CASSTGQTGQKLFF
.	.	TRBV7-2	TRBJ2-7	TGTGCCAGCAGCTCTCAGGAGGGGCTCGCCTACGAGCAGTACTTC	CASSSQEGLAYEQYF
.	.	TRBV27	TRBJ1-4	TGTGCCAGCAGTTCCATCGGGAGGGGGTATGAAAAACTGTTTTTT	CASSSIGRGYEKLFF
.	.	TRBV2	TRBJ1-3	TGTGCCAGCAGTGGGGGGTGGGGGTTACAGACTAGCTCTGGAAACACCATATATTTT	CASSGGWGLQTSSGNTIYF
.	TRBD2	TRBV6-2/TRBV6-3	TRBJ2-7	TGTGCCAGCAGTTACCAACTAGCGGCATACGAGCAGTACTTC	CASSYQLAAYEQYF
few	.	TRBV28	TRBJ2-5	TGTGCCAGCAACTCACAGAACCCCCAAGAGACCCAGTACTTC	CASNSQNPQETQYF
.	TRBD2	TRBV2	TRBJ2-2	TGTGCCAGCAGCCCTCGTAGCGGGAGCCTTGCCGGGGAGCTGTTTTTT	CASSPRSGSLAGELFF
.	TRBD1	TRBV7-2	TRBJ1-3	TGTGCCAGCAACCACCCCCAGGGGGCAAACACCATATATTTT	CASNHPQGANTIYF
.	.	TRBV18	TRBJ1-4	TGTGCCAGCTCACCAGGGCAGAATGAAAAACTGTTTTTT	CASSPGQNEKLFF
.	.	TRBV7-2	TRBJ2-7	TGTGCCAGCAGCTTAGGTGGCACGGGAGTCAACTACGAGCAGTACTTC	CASSLGGTGVNYEQYF
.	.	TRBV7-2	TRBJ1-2	TGTGCCAGCAGCTTAGCGCTTAGTACCGCTAACTATGGCTACACCTTC	CASSLALSTANYGYTF
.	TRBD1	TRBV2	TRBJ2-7	TGTGCCAGCAGTGAACGACAGGGGGGTGAGCAGTACTTC	CASSERQGGEQYF
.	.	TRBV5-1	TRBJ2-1	TGCGCCAGCAGCTTTTACCTCGACAGCTCCTACAATGAGCAGTTCTTC	CASSFYLDSSYNEQFF
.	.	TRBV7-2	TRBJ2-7	TGTGCCAGCAGCTCCCGGACAAACTCCCAATACGAGCAGTACTTC	CASSSRTNSQYEQYF
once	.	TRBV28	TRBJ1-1	TGTGCCAGCAGTCAACAGGGACGACCTATGAACACTGAAGCTTTCTTT	CASSQQGRPMNTEAFF
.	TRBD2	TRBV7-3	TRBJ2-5	TGTGCCAGCAGCTTTAGTGGGAGGGGAGAGACCCAGTACTTC	CASSFSGRGETQYF